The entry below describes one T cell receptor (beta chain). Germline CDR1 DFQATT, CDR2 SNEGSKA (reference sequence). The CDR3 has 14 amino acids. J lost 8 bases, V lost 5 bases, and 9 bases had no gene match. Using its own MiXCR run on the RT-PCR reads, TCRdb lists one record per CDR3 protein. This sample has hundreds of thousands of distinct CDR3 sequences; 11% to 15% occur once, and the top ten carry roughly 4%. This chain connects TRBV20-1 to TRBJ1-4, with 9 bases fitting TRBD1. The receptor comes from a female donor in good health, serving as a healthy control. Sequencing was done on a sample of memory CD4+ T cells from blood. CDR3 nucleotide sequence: TGCAGTGCTCAATCCGGGACAGGGTTAGAAAAACTGTTTTTT. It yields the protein CSAQSGTGLEKLFF.